What follows is one T cell receptor (beta chain) and its context. Its binding antigen is unknown. The sample holds no much larger clone one base away, and base qualities are not on file. The CDR3 runs 14 amino acids, cysteine and phenylalanine included. CDR3 DNA only is kept here, 42 bases in frame from base 1. Trimming costs V 2 bases and J 2 bases, and their ends lie 9 bases apart. CDR1 and CDR2 were assigned from the germline V gene (reference sequence) as MNHEY and SMNVEV. This sample is part of a study of identical twins (dated by TCRdb to 2016 to 2017). For context, the study as a whole: The study deep-sequenced TCR alpha and beta repertoires from monozygotic twins, unrelated adults of various ages and cord blood to test whether fetal clonotypes persist. To rule out contamination, the twin experiments were replicated at different times with different library preparation protocols.

The library was generated by 5' RACE. TCRdb records Illumina HiSeq 2000 as the sequencer. Template switching introduced a universal primer binding site; the final cDNA contained a unique molecular identifier, enabling accurate counting of TCR cDNA molecules. First-strand cDNA for TCR alpha and beta chains was synthesized from specific primers in the conserved constant-segment region. To control for contamination, every cDNA library carried two barcodes: a SMART-Mk sample barcode plus Illumina barcodes. TruSeq adapter sequences and Illumina sample barcodes were added in two successive PCR steps. Sequencing of the TCR alpha and beta cDNA libraries was done on the Illumina HiSeq platform using custom primers. On the authors' methods: MiGEC was used to process raw reads and extract unique molecular identifiers, and MiXCR was used to find CDR3 positions. For each individual, recombination models were inferred using an EM algorithm with the repgenHMM and IGoR tools. The analysis of shared clonotypes was done with the tcR package in R, with sharing normalized by the product of cloneset sizes. To study raw recombination without the effects of thymic and clonal selection, out-of-frame nonproductive sequences were analyzed. The public sequencing data were trimmed at Q25 with fastp and processed into clonotypes with MiXCR by TCRdb, which kept only in-frame beta chains. Rows with a matching CDR3 protein are joined into one entry that keeps the most common DNA and genes. For this entry, the V and J calls and clone size follow TCRdb and not the study's own pipeline. The sample data list roughly 1.6 million distinct CDR3 sequences, and under 35% of these were observed just once. The ten largest clones capture about 0.27% of the sample.

Every donor in the study was a healthy Caucasian. Results the study describes overall, beyond this receptor: Because the same donors could not be followed over many years, the conclusions depended on cross-sectional statistical analysis. Compared with coincidental sharing between unrelated individuals, an excess of low generation-probability sequences was observed among out-of-frame TCR alpha sequences shared between twins. Zero-insertion analyses could be partly confounded by invariant T cells such as MAIT and iNKT, although diverse VJ usage argued against such confounding for most clonotypes. Recombination models systematically underestimated out-of-frame TCR alpha sharing in monozygotic twins but agreed with sharing between unrelated individuals. Fewer insertions were carried by abundant cord blood beta clonotypes; a weaker similar trend was observed in young adult naive repertoires, while no such trend was observed in memory repertoires. Excess twin sharing in beta out-of-frame sequences was weaker because fewer shared sequences lowered the signal-to-noise ratio.

The specimen was cord blood. The source is a newborn girl in good health. The rearrangement joined TRBV27 to TRBJ2-5; confidence is insufficient to name the D gene. The DNA reads as follows: TGTGCCAGCAGTTTAGCGGAGCGACAAGAGACCCAGTACTTC. It is translated as CASSLAERQETQYF.